The clone carrying this T cell receptor beta chain was found many times. The antigen is undetermined. This entry is derived from a study of CD8+CD57+ T cells in acquired aplastic anemia. Findings of the study overall: Patients and controls shared fewer than 30 CD8+ CDR3 sequences.

V was cut by 0 bases and J by 14 bases, with 14 bases left in between. This CDR3 has 14 amino acids. Germline V lookup: CDR1 SGHAT, CDR2 FQNNGV. Genomic DNA provided the template from which TCR beta VDJ and CDR3 profiles were obtained. Via MiXCR, TCRdb re-called the reads, giving one row per CDR3 protein. Of roughly 290,000 distinct CDR3 sequences listed, approximately 57% are singletons. Patients chosen for sequencing had CD8+CD57+ cells that had expanded, as shown by flow cytometry. What was sequenced was sorted CD4+, CD8+, or CD8+CD57+ T cells (not recorded which) from PBMCs. The sequence came from a human donor with aplastic anemia. The J gene is TRBJ1-6, the V gene TRBV11-2; D might be TRBD1 (6 bases). The DNA of the CDR3 is TGTGCCAGCAGCTTAGAGACAGGAGGCCTGACCCTCCACTTT. Translation: CASSLETGGLTLHF.